Listed below are T cell receptor beta chains from one sample, sequenced in a study of shared clonotypes between healthy human individuals. Clones were read by immunoSEQ multiplex PCR, and TCRdb kept only the in-frame ones, dropping some. Found here are 450,000 to 500,000 clones, roughly 80% of them singletons; the top ten hold roughly an eighth. Sequencing was done on a sample of PBMCs. The receptors derive from a middle-aged woman in good health. Some clones in this sample may be carry-over from other donors' samples. The CDR3 runs from the conserved cysteine through the conserved F or W. The D gene is left open where the match is weak. Rows may omit the clone size; those that give it use once, few, many or a size class.

clone size,D gene,V gene,J gene,CDR3 DNA,CDR3 protein
once,.,TRBV5-6,TRBJ2-7,TGTGCCAGCAGCGATGCACGACAGTTTAGCTCCTACGAGCAGTACTTC,CASSDARQFSSYEQYF
.,.,TRBV20-1,TRBJ2-5,TGCAGTGCTACAGACCAAGAGACCCAGTACTTC,CSATDQETQYF
.,.,TRBV7-2,TRBJ2-3,TGTGCCAGCAGCCCAGCCGGGACTGGGGTAGATACGCAGTATTTT,CASSPAGTGVDTQYF
.,.,TRBV7-9,TRBJ2-1,TGTGCCAGCAGCTTAGCTCCAGAGGCCTACAGTGAGCAGTTCTTC,CASSLAPEAYSEQFF
few,.,TRBV19,TRBJ2-2,TGTGCCAGTAGTACCGGGACCCATAACACCGGGGAGCTGTTTTTT,CASSTGTHNTGELFF
once,TRBD2,TRBV6-1,TRBJ2-1,TGTGCCAGCATCGGACTAGCGGGAGCTGGGGAGCAGTTCTTC,CASIGLAGAGEQFF
.,TRBD1,TRBV28,TRBJ2-3,TGTGCCAGCAGTTTTGAGGGACAGCGCACAGATACGCAGTATTTT,CASSFEGQRTDTQYF
once,.,TRBV7-3,TRBJ2-2,TGTGCCAGCAGCCCCCCCGGCACCGGGGAGCTGTTTTTT,CASSPPGTGELFF
.,.,TRBV6-5,TRBJ1-1,TGTGCCAGCAGTACCACCACCGAGATGAACACTGAAGCTTTCTTT,CASSTTTEMNTEAFF
.,TRBD1,TRBV6-1,TRBJ2-5,TGTGCCACCGACAGGGTCGGAGGATCGGAGACCCAGTACTTC,CATDRVGGSETQYF
many,.,TRBV5-5,TRBJ2-1,TGTGCCAGCAGCTTGGCAGTGGCCAGCTCCTACAATGAGCAGTTCTTC,CASSLAVASSYNEQFF
few,.,TRBV18,TRBJ2-1,TGTGCCAGCTCACCAGGAGGCTACTCCTACAATGAGCAGTTCTTC,CASSPGGYSYNEQFF
.,TRBD2,TRBV25-1,TRBJ2-3,TGTGCCAGCAGTGAATGGATAGCGGGAGGGACAGATACGCAGTATTTT,CASSEWIAGGTDTQYF
.,.,TRBV5-1,TRBJ1-1,TGCGCCAGCAGCTTGGACGTATTGAACACTGAAGCTTTCTTT,CASSLDVLNTEAFF
.,.,TRBV28,TRBJ2-3,TGTGCCAGCCTGAGCGGCCGGCGGGAAATAGATACGCAGTATTTT,CASLSGRREIDTQYF
.,TRBD1,TRBV7-8,TRBJ1-3,TGTGCCAGCGGGAGGGGACAGCTGGACTCTGGAAACACCATATATTTT,CASGRGQLDSGNTIYF